These 12 T cell receptor beta chains were all obtained from the same sample, sequenced in a study of blood T cell repertoires in COVID-19. Here immunoSEQ multiplex PCR was the method, and the copy in TCRdb shows in-frame clones only, minus some. The sample holds fewer than 200,000 clones, 86% seen once. Sequencing was done on a sample of peripheral blood. The receptor source for this set is a man between 65 and 85 years old with active or convalescent COVID-19.

The chain couples TRBV7-3 to TRBJ2-4, with D maybe TRBD2 (6 bases). V dropped 6 bases and J dropped 4 bases, with 19 bases sitting between them. The CDR3 spans 16 residues. The germline CDR1 and CDR2 sequences are SGHTA and FQGTGA. CDR3 in DNA: TGTGCCAGCAGGCCCCCGGGACTCCTGGAGAAAAACATTCAGTACTTC. Protein: CASRPPGLLEKNIQYF.

This chain connects TRBV2 to TRBJ1-1, with 10 bases that match TRBD1. This CDR3 has 15 amino acids. CDR1 and CDR2 from the germline V gene are SNHLY and FYNNEI. Trimming took 6 bases from V and 4 from J; bases not matched to a gene: 8. This CDR3 is CASRTGGTFGTEAFF. CDR3 bases: TGTGCCAGCAGGACAGGGGGCACTTTTGGCACTGAAGCTTTCTTT.

The rearrangement links TRBV19 to TRBJ1-5; the match to TRBD1 covers 8 bases. There are 16 residues in the CDR3. V shed 7 bases and J 3 bases; nucleotides not matched to a gene: 11. Germline CDR1 reads LNHDA; CDR2 reads SQIVND (reference sequence). CDR3 residues: CASNLRGLEDNQPQHF. CDR3 in DNA: TGTGCCAGTAACCTCAGGGGGCTTGAGGACAATCAGCCCCAGCATTTT. The variable domain in full, with the rest retrieved from reference TRBV19 and TRBJ1-5, is DGGITQSPKYLFRKEGQNVTLSCEQNLNHDAMYWYRQDPGQGLRLIYYSQIVNDFQKGDIAEGYSVSREKKESFPLTVTSAQKNPTAFYLCASNLRGLEDNQPQHFGDGTRLSIL.

The rearrangement joins TRBV4-3 to TRBJ2-2, with TRBD2 identical over 8 bases. This CDR3 contains 18 residues. Unmatched junction bases numbered 8, after V lost 0 bases and J lost 2 bases. Germline CDR1 reads LGHNA; CDR2 reads YSLEER. The CDR3 spells CASSQERLALINTGELFF. The CDR3 nucleotides read TGCGCCAGCAGCCAAGAAAGACTAGCGTTAATAAACACCGGGGAGCTGTTTTTT.

This chain joins TRBV28 and TRBJ2-7; weak D call: TRBD2 (6 bases). V was trimmed by 5 bases and J by 0 bases, leaving 23 bases between them. This CDR3 is built from 18 residues. Germline V gives CDR1 MDHEN, CDR2 SYDVKM. CDR3 in DNA: TGTGCCAGCAGTACCCTAACTGGAGGGAGCGGATCCTCCTACGAGCAGTACTTC. Its protein product is CASSTLTGGSGSSYEQYF.

This clone occurred a few times. The V and J genes are TRBV28 and TRBJ1-2; 7 bases are a match to TRBD1. The CDR3 consists of 14 residues. V was pared by 6 bases and J by 3 bases, with 7 bases of the junction left unmatched. CDR1 and CDR2 (germline): MDHEN, SYDVKM. The CDR3 here is CASRLTGYDYGYTF. The CDR3 region has the DNA TGTGCCAGCAGGCTGACAGGGTATGACTATGGCTACACCTTC.

This chain links TRBV7-9 with TRBJ1-1; TRBD1 matches 9 bases. J was trimmed by 3 bases and V by 2 bases; bases with no gene match: 1. CDR1 SEHNR and CDR2 FQNEAQ come from the germline V gene (reference sequence). This CDR3 is 14 amino acids long. This CDR3 reads CASSLRQGDTEAFF. The CDR3 DNA follows: TGTGCCAGCAGCTTAAGACAGGGGGACACTGAAGCTTTCTTT. Full variable domain (remainder filled in from reference TRBV7-9 and TRBJ1-1): DTGVSQNPRHKITKRGQNVTFRCDPISEHNRLYWYRQTLGQGPEFLTYFQNEAQLEKSRLLSDRFSAERPKGSFSTLEIQRTEQGDSAMYLCASSLRQGDTEAFFGQGTRLTVV.

This chain connects TRBV6-5 to TRBJ1-2; no firm D call. V gave up 1 base and J gave up 7 bases, with 10 bases separating them. This CDR3 is built from 13 residues. Germline loops: CDR1 MNHEY, CDR2 SVGAGI. CDR3 in amino acids: CASSYFSGRGYTF. The CDR3 nucleotides are TGTGCCAGCAGTTACTTTTCAGGCCGTGGCTACACCTTC.

This clone was counted once. Germline is not matched at one junction end, which may reflect a read error. V usage is TRBV15 and J usage is TRBJ2-5, with D possibly TRBD1 on 6 matching bases. Per germline, CDR1 LNHNV and CDR2 YYDKDF (reference sequence). CDR3 length: 14 amino acids. The CDR3 sequence: CATSIGRGQEIQYF. The CDR3 DNA reads TGTGCCACCAGCATTGGACGGGGACAAGAGATCCAGTACTTC. The whole variable domain, remainder taken from reference TRBV15 and TRBJ2-5, is DAMVIQNPRYQVTQFGKPVTLSCSQTLNHNVMYWYQQKSSQAPKLLFHYYDKDFNNEADTPDNFQSRRPNTSFCFLDIRSPGLGDTAMYLCATSIGRGQEIQYFGPGTRLLVL.

The chain recombines TRBV6-2 or TRBV6-3 with TRBJ1-1; 7 positions match TRBD1. This CDR3 is built from 13 residues. Germline lookup yields CDR1 MNHEY and CDR2 SVGEGT. The junction had 3 bases not matched to a gene; V was cut back by 2 bases and J by 6 bases. CDR3 in DNA: TGTGCCAGCAGTTACGACAGGGTCTCTGAAGCTTTCTTT. Amino acid sequence: CASSYDRVSEAFF.

V and J are TRBV4-3 and TRBJ1-2; D might be TRBD1 (6 bases). V lost 0 bases, J lost 4 bases, and 12 bases lay in between. Germline assignment: CDR1 LGHNA and CDR2 YSLEER. The CDR3 runs 15 residues. For the CDR3, the DNA is TGCGCCAGCAGCCAAGATGTGGCCAGGGGCTATGGCTACACCTTC. It encodes CASSQDVARGYGYTF.

V usage is TRBV7-8 and J usage is TRBJ1-2; 7 bases map to TRBD1. V lost 4 bases to trimming and J lost 2 bases; unmatched junction nucleotides: 1. The CDR3 has 13 residues. CDR1 SGHVS and CDR2 FQNEAQ come from the germline V gene. In nucleotides, the CDR3 is TGTGCCAGCAGCTCGGGACAGAACTATGGCTACACCTTC. This translates into CASSSGQNYGYTF.